Given below is one T cell receptor beta chain in context. The antigen is unknown. The CDR3 extends over 14 amino acids. Trimming removed 5 bases at V and 0 bases at J, with 9 bases between. Germline loops: CDR1 SGHDT, CDR2 YYEEEE. The sample is drawn from a study of follicular helper T cells after annual influenza vaccination. TCRdb's copy holds only in-frame clones and misses some; the assay was immunoSEQ multiplex PCR. The table has about 4,900 clones, more than 80% seen once. Documented time point: 2015-2016 season, 7 days after influenza vaccination. Sorted cTfh were non-naive CD4+CXCR5+PD-1+, either ICOS+CD38+ or ICOS-CD38-. Study findings and constraints: Most later recoveries of Day 7 ICOS+CD38+ clones were ICOS-CD38- cTfh. ICOS+CD38+ cTfh clonality tracked population frequency, and its change tracked circulating plasmablast change.

Sequenced here: CXCR5+ CD38- circulating T follicular helper cells from blood, sampled 7 days after influenza vaccination. The subset here: circulating Tfh, non-naive CD4+CXCR5+PD-1+ (ICOS+CD38+ or ICOS-CD38-). This TCR derives from an adult who received the influenza vaccine. V usage is TRBV5-6 and J usage is TRBJ2-4; D remains ambiguous. CDR3 in DNA: TGTGCCAGCAGGTCCGGGTTAGCCAAAAACATTCAGTACTTC. This translates into CASRSGLAKNIQYF.